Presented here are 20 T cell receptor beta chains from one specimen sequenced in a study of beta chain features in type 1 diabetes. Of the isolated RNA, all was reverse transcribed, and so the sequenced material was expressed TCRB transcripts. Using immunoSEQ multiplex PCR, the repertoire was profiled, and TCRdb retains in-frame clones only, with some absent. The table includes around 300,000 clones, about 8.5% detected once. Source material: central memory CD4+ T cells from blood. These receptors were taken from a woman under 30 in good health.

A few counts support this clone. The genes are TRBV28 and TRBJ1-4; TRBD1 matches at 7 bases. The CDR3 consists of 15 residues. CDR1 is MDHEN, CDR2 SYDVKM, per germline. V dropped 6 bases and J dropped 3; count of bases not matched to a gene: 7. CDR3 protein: CASRSSGTANEKLFF. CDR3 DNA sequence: TGTGCCAGCAGGTCCTCCGGGACAGCTAATGAAAAACTGTTTTTT.

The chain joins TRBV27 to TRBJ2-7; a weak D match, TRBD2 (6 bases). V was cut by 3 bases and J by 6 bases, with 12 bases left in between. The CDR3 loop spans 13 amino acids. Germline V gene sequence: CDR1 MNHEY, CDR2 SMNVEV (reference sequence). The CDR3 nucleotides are TGTGCCAGCAGTTTGGCGGGGTCGGGCGAGCAGTACGTC. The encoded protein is CASSLAGSGEQYV.

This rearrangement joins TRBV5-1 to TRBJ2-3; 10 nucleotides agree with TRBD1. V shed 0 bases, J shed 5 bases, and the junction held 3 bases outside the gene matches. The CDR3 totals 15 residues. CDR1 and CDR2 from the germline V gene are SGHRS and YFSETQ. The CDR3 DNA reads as TGCGCCAGCAGCTTGGCCGGACAGGGGGGAGATACGCAGTATTTT. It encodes CASSLAGQGGDTQYF.

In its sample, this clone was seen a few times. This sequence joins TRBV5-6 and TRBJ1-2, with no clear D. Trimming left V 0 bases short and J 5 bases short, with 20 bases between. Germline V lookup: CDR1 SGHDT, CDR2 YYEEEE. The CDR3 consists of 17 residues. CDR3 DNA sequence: TGTGCCAGCAGCTTGGGCTTCAAAGGATGGGAGATGTATGGCTACACCTTC. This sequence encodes CASSLGFKGWEMYGYTF.

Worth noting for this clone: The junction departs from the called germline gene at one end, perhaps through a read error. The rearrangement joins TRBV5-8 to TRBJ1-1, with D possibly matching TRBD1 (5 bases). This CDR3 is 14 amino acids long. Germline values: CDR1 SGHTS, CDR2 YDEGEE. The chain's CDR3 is CASSQWTKNTEAFF. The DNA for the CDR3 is TGCGCCAGCAGCCAATGGACAAAGAACACTGAAGCTTTCTTT.

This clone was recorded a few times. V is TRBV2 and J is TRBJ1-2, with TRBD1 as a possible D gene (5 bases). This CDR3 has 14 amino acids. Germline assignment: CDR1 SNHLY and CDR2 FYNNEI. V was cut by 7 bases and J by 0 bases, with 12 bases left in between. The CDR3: CASIMDNTNYGYTF. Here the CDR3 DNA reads TGTGCCAGCATTATGGACAACACTAACTATGGCTACACCTTC.

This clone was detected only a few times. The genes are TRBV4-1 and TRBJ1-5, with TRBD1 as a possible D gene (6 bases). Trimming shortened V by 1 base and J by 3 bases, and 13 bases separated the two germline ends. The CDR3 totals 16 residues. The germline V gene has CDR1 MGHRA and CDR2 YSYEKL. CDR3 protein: CASSQGTVVDNQPQHF. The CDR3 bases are TGCGCCAGCAGCCAAGGGACAGTAGTTGACAATCAGCCCCAGCATTTT.

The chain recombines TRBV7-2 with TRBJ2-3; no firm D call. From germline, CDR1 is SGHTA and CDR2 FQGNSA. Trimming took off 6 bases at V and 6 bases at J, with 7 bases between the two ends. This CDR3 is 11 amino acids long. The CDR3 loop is CASRIWDTQYF. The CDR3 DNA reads TGTGCCAGCAGAATCTGGGATACGCAGTATTTT.

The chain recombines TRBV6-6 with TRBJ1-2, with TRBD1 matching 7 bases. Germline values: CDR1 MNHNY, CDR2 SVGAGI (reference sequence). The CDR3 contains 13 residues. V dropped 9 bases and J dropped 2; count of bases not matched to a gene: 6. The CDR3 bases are TGTGCCAGTGTCGACAGGGCCAACTATGGCTACACCTTC. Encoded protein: CASVDRANYGYTF.

CDR3 sequence reads: CASGRDRDTEAFF. Written as DNA, the CDR3 is TGTGCCAGCGGACGGGACAGGGACACTGAAGCTTTCTTT. The chain combines TRBV7-3 with TRBJ1-1; 9 bases map to TRBD1. The CDR3 length is 13 residues. Germline V gene sequence: CDR1 SGHTA, CDR2 FQGTGA. Unmatched junction bases numbered 4, after V lost 8 bases and J lost 3 bases.

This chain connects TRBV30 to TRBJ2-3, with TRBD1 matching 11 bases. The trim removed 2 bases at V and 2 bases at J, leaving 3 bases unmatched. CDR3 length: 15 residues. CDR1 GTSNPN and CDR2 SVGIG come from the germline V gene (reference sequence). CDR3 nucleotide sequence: TGTGCCTGGAGTCCGGGACAGGGGGTCACAGATACGCAGTATTTT. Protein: CAWSPGQGVTDTQYF.

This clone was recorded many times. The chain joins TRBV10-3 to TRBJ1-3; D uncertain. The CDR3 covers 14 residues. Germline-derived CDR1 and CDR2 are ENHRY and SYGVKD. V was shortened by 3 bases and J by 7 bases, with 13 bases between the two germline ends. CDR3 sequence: CAISDRDASNTIYF. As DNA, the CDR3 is TGTGCCATCAGTGACCGGGATGCTAGCAACACCATATATTTT.

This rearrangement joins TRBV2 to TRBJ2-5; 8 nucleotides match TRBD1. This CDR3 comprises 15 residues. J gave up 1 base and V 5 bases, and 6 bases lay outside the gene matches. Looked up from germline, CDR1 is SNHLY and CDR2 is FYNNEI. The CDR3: CASSTRQGPQETQYF. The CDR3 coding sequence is TGTGCCAGCAGTACCCGACAGGGGCCCCAAGAGACCCAGTACTTC.

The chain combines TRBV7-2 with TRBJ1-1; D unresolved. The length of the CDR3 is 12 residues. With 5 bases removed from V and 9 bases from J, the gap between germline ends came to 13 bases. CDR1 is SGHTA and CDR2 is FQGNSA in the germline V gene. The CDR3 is CASSPASSKAFF. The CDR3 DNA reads TGTGCCAGCAGCCCCGCATCGAGTAAAGCTTTCTTT.

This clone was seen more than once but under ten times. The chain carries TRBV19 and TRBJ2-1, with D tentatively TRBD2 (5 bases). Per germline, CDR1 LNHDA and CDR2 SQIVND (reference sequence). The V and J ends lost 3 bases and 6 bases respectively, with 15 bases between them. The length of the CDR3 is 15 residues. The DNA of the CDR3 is TGTGCCAGTAGTATTCAGCCCGGGGTTGTCAATGAGCAGTTCTTC. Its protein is CASSIQPGVVNEQFF.

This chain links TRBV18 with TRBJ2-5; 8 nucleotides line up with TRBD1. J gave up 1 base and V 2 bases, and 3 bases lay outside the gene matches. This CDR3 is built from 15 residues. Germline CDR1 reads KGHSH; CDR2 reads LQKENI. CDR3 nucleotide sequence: TGTGCCAGCTCACCAGGGCAGGGGGCCCAAGAGACCCAGTACTTC. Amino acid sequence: CASSPGQGAQETQYF.

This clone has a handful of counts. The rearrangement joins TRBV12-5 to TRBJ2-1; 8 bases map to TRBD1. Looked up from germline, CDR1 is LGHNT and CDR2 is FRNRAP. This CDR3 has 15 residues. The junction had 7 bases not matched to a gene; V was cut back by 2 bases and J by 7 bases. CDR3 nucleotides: TGTGCTAGTGGTTTGTGGACAGGGAGTCTGAATGAGCAGTTCTTC. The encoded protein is CASGLWTGSLNEQFF.

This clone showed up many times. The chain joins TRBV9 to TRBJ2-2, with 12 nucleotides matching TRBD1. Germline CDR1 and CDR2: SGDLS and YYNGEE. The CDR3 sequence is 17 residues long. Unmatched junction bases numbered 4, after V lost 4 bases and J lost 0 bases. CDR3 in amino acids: CASSLRDRGPNTGELFF. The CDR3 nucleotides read TGTGCCAGCAGCCTCCGGGACAGGGGGCCGAACACCGGGGAGCTGTTTTTT.

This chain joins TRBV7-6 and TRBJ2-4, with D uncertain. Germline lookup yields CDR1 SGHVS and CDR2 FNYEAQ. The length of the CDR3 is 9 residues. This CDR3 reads CAEASIQYF. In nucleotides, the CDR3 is TGTGCAGAGGCGAGCATTCAGTACTTC.

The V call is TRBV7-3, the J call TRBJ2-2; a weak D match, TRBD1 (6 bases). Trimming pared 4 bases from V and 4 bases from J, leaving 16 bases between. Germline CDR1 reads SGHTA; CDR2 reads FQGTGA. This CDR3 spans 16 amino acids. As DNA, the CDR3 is TGTGCCAGCAGCTCCTCACAGGGACATCTCACCGGGGAGCTGTTTTTT. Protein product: CASSSSQGHLTGELFF.